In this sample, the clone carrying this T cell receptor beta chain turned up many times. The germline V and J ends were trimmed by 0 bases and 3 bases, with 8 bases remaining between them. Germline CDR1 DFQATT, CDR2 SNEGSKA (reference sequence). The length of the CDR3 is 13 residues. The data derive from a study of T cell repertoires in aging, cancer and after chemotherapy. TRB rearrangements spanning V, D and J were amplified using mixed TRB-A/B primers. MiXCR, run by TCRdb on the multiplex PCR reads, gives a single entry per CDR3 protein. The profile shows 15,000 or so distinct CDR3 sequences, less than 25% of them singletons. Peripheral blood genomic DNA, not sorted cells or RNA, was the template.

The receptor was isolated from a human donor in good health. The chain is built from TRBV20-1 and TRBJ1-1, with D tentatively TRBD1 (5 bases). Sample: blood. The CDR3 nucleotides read TGCAGTGCTAGAGATCTCAGGGACACTGAAGCTTTCTTT. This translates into CSARDLRDTEAFF.